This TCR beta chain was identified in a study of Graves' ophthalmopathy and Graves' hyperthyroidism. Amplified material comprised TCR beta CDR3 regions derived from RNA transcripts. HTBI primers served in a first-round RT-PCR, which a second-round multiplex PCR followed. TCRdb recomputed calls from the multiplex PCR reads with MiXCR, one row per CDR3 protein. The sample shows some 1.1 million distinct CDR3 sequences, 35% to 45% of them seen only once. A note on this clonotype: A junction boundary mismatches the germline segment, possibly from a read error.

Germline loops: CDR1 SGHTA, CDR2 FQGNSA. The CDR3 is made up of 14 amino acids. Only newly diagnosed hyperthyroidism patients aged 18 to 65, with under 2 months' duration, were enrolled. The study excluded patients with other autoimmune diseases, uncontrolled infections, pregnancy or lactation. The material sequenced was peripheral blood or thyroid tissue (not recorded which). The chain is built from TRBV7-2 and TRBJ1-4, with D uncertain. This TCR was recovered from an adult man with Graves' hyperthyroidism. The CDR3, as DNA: TGTGCCAGCAGCTTATATCAGCCTAATGGAAAACTGTTTTTT. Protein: CASSLYQPNGKLFF.